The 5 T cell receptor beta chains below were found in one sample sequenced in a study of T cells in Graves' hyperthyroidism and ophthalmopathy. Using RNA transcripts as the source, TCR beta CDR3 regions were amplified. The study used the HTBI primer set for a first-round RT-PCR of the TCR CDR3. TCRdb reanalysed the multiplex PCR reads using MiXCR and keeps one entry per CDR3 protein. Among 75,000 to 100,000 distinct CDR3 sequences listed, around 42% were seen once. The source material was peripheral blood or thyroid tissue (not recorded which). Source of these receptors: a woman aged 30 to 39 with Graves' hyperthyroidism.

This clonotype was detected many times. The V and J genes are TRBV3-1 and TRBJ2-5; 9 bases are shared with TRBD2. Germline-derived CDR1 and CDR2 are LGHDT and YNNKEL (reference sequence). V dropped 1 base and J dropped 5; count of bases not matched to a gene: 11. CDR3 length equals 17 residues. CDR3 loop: CASSQGALREGLETQYF. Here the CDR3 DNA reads TGTGCCAGCAGCCAAGGTGCCCTGCGGGAGGGTTTGGAGACCCAGTACTTC.

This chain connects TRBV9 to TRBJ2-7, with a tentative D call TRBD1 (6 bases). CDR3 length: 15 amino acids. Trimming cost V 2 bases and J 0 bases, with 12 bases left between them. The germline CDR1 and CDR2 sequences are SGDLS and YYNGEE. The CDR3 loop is CASSVSDSPSYEQYF. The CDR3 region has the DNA TGTGCCAGCAGCGTCTCGGACAGTCCCTCCTACGAGCAGTACTTC.

The CDR3, as DNA: TGCGCCAGCAGCGAAACAGGGGGAGACACTGAAGCTTTCTTT. Protein product: CASSETGGDTEAFF. The V and J genes are TRBV5-1 and TRBJ1-1; 8 bases are a match to TRBD1. Germline V gene sequence: CDR1 SGHRS, CDR2 YFSETQ. Unmatched junction bases numbered 5, after V lost 4 bases and J lost 3 bases. The CDR3 loop spans 14 amino acids.

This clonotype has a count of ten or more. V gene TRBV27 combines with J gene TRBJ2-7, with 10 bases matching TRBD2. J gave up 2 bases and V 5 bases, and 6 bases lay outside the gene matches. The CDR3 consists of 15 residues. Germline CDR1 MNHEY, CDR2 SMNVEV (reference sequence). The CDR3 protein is CASSVQLAGPYEQYF. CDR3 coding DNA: TGTGCCAGCAGTGTCCAACTAGCGGGACCCTACGAGCAGTACTTC.

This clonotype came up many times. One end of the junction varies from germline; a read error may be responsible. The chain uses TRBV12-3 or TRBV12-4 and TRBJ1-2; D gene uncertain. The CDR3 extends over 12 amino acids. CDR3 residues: CASSVAPTSYTF. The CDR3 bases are TGTGCCAGCAGTGTAGCCCCCACCAGCTACACCTTC.